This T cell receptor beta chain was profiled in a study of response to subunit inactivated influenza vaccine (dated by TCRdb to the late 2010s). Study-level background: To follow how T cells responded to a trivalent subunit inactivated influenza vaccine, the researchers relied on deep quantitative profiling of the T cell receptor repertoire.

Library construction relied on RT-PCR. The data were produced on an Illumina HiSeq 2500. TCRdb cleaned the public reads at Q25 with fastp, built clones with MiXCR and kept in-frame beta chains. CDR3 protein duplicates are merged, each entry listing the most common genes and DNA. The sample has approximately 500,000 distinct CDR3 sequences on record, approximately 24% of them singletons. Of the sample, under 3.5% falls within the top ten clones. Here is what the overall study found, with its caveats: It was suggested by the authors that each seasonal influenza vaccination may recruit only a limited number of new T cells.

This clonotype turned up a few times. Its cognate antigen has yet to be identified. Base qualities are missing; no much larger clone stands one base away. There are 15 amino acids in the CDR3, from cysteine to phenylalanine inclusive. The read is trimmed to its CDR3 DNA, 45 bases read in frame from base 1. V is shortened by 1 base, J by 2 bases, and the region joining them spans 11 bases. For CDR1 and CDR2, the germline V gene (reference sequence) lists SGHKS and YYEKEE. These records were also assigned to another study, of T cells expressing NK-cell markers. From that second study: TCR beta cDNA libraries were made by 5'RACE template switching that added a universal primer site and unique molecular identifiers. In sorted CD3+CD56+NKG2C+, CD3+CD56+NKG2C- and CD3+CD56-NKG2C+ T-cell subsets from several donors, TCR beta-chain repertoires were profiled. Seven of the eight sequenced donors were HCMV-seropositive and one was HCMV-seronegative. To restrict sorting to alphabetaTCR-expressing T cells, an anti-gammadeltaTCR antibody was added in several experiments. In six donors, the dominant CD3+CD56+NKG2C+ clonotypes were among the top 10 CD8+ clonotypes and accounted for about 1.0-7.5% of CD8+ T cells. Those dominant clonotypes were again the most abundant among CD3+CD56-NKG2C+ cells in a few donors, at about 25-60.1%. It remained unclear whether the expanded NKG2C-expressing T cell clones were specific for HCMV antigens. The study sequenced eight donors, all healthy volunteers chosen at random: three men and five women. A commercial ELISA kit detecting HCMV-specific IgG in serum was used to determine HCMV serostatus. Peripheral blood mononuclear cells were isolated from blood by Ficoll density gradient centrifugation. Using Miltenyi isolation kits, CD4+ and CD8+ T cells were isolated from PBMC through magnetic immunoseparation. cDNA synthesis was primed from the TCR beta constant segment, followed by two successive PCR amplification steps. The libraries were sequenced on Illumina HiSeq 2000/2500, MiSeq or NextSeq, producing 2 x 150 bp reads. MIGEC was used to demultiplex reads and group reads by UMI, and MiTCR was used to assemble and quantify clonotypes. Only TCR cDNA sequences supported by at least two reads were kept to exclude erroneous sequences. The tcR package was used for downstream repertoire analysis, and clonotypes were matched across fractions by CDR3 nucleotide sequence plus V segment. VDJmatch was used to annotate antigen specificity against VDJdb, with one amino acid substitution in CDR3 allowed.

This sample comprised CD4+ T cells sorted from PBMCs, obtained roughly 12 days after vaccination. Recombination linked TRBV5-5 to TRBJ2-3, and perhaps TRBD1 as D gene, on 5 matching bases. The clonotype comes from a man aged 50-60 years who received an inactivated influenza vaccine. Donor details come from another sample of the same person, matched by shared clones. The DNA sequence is TGTGCCAGCAGCTTGCAGGGCAGCCTCACAGATACGCAGTATTTT. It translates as CASSLQGSLTDTQYF. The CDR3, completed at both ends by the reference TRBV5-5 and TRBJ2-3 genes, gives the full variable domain DAGVTQSPTHLIKTRGQQVTLRCSPISGHKSVSWYQQVLGQGPQFIFQYYEKEERGRGNFPDRFSARQFPNYSSELNVNALLLGDSALYLCASSLQGSLTDTQYFGPGTRLTVL.